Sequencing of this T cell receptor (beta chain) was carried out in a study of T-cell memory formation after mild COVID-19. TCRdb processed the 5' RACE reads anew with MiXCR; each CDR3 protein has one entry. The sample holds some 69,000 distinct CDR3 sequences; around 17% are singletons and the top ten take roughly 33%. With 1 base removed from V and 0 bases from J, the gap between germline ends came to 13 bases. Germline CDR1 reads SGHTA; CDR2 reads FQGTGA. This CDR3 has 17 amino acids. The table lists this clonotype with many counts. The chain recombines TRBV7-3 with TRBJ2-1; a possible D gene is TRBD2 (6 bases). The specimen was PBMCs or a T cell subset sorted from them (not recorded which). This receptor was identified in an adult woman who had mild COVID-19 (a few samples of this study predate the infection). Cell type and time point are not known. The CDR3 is CASSLKGGTSSYNEQFF. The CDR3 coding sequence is TGTGCCAGCAGCTTAAAAGGCGGGACGAGCTCCTACAATGAGCAGTTCTTC.